This entry lists 17 T cell receptor beta chains sequenced from one sample in a study of regulatory T cells in long-lasting Graves disease. Relying on iRepertoire HTBI primers and Arm-PCR of CDR3 regions, the team built TCR beta libraries. Via MiXCR, TCRdb re-called the multiplex PCR reads, giving one row per CDR3 protein. The sample contains some 450,000 distinct CDR3 sequences, around 24% of which appear only once. Time point described: persistent/refractory GD, antithyroid drugs over 5 years with positive TRAb. RNA from PBMCs was the source of the TCR library. This specimen consisted of peripheral blood mononuclear cells (PBMCs), obtained when the disease was refractory, from a patient treated with antithyroid drugs. The receptor set was obtained from a female donor with Graves disease.

This clonotype was counted at least ten times. The chain employs TRBV12-3 or TRBV12-4 and TRBJ2-2; D is uncertain. V lost 4 bases and J 7 bases, leaving 7 bases between the germline ends. The CDR3 has 12 residues. The CDR3 DNA reads TGTGCCAGCAGTTCTATGGACGGGGAGCTGTTTTTT. It specifies CASSSMDGELFF.

The chain combines TRBV20-1 with TRBJ1-2; TRBD1 matches at 7 bases. The CDR3 is 16 residues long. CDR1 is DFQATT and CDR2 is SNEGSKA in the germline V gene (reference sequence). V shed 6 bases, J shed 4 bases, and the junction held 17 bases outside the gene matches. The CDR3, as DNA: TGCAGTGCCTTCATCCGGGACAGCGCGACAATCTATGGCTACACCTTC. Amino acids: CSAFIRDSATIYGYTF.

This clonotype showed up many times. The chain employs TRBV12-3 or TRBV12-4 and TRBJ1-5, with TRBD1 matching 9 bases. The junction had 11 bases not matched to a gene; V was cut back by 1 base and J by 7 bases. The length of the CDR3 is 17 residues. The CDR3 DNA sequence: TGTGCCAGCAGTTTAGAATTGGGACAGGGCAAAACGCAGCCCCAGCATTTT. This gives the protein CASSLELGQGKTQPQHF.

This clonotype has only a few counts. The chain combines TRBV30 with TRBJ1-1; 7 bases are shared with TRBD1. Germline lookup yields CDR1 GTSNPN and CDR2 SVGIG (reference sequence). CDR3 size: 12 residues. With V trimmed by 2 bases and J by 5 bases, 2 bases remained unmatched. The CDR3 sequence is CAWSSGGTEAFF. The CDR3 nucleotides read TGTGCCTGGAGTTCAGGGGGGACTGAAGCTTTCTTT. Full variable domain (outside the CDR3, taken from reference TRBV30 and TRBJ1-1): SQTIHQWPATLVQPVGSPLSLECTVEGTSNPNLYWYRQAAGRGLQLLFYSVGIGQISSEVPQNLSASRPQDRQFILSSKKLLLSDSGFYLCAWSSGGTEAFFGQGTRLTVV.

In its sample, this clonotype was seen a few times. This chain joins TRBV27 and TRBJ2-5; 12 bases fit TRBD2. From germline, CDR1 is MNHEY and CDR2 SMNVEV (reference sequence). The CDR3 length is 21 residues. J was trimmed by 3 bases and V by 2 bases; bases with no gene match: 19. CDR3 DNA sequence: TGTGCCAGCAGTTTAGGCGCGGGTGCTGAAGCTAGCGGGAGGGCGGAAGAGACCCAGTACTTC. It translates to CASSLGAGAEASGRAEETQYF.

With respect to this clonotype: One junction end does not reproduce the germline sequence, and a read error may be involved. The chain uses TRBV20-1 and TRBJ1-1, with D possibly TRBD1 on 5 matching bases. The length of the CDR3 is 14 residues. The germline V gene encodes CDR1 DFQATT and CDR2 SNEGSKA (reference sequence). In DNA form, the CDR3 reads TGCAATGCTAGGCGAGGGGCAATGAACACTGAAGCTTTCTTT. The encoded protein is CNARRGAMNTEAFF.

This clonotype was seen a few times. This chain uses TRBV28 with TRBJ2-2; tentatively, D is TRBD1 (7 bases). V was clipped by 3 bases and J by 5 bases, with 16 bases between them. There are 16 residues in the CDR3. The germline gives CDR1 MDHEN, CDR2 SYDVKM. The CDR3 reads CASSFLQGRSTGELFF. The CDR3 DNA reads TGTGCCAGCAGTTTTTTACAGGGGAGGAGTACCGGGGAGCTGTTTTTT.

V and J are TRBV20-1 and TRBJ1-1; 7 bases agree with TRBD1. J gave up 5 bases and V 3 bases, and 3 bases lay outside the gene matches. Per germline, CDR1 DFQATT and CDR2 SNEGSKA (reference sequence). The CDR3 has 12 residues. Here the CDR3 DNA reads TGCAGTGCTAGGGAGGGGGCTACTGAAGCTTTCTTT. It translates to CSAREGATEAFF.

V gene TRBV7-3 combines with J gene TRBJ2-5; D gene uncertain. V lost 2 bases and J lost 7, with 11 bases in between. This CDR3 region has 13 residues. Germline CDR1 is SGHTA and CDR2 is FQGTGA. The DNA for the CDR3 is TGTGCCAGCAGCTTAGGACGGAAGGGGACCCAGTACTTC. Translation: CASSLGRKGTQYF.

This clonotype turned up a few times. The J gene is TRBJ2-1, the V gene TRBV11-2, with 8 bases matching TRBD2. V shed 4 bases and J 7 bases; nucleotides not matched to a gene: 9. This CDR3 has 15 residues. Germline V gene sequence: CDR1 SGHAT, CDR2 FQNNGV. The DNA of the CDR3 is TGTGCCAGCAGCTCGGATCGGAGCGGGAGTAATGAGCAGTTCTTC. This gives the protein CASSSDRSGSNEQFF.

The genes are TRBV28 and TRBJ2-3; maybe TRBD2 (6 bases). Trimming took 4 bases from V and 1 from J, leaving 12 bases between them. This CDR3 is 15 amino acids long. Germline CDR1 reads MDHEN; CDR2 reads SYDVKM. The CDR3 DNA follows: TGTGCCAGCAGTTCACCCGGGACTGGCACAGATACGCAGTATTTT. Protein sequence: CASSSPGTGTDTQYF.

This clonotype was seen only a few times. The genes are TRBV25-1 and TRBJ1-1; 11 bases are a match to TRBD1. With 3 bases clipped from V and 0 bases from J, the junction kept 3 bases outside the gene matches. CDR3 size: 16 residues. CDR1 and CDR2 from the germline V gene are MGHDK and SYGVNS. The DNA of the CDR3 is TGTGCCAGCAGTGACGGACAGGGGGCGGTGAACACTGAAGCTTTCTTT. This gives the protein CASSDGQGAVNTEAFF.

This clonotype came up many times. The genes are TRBV28 and TRBJ1-3; TRBD1 aligns across 7 bases. V lost 5 bases and J lost 2; bases outside the gene matches: 3. CDR3 length: 14 amino acids. CDR1 and CDR2 (germline): MDHEN, SYDVKM. Here the CDR3 reads CASSRTGTGNTIYF. The DNA for the CDR3 is TGTGCCAGCAGTCGGACAGGCACTGGAAACACCATATATTTT.

The V gene is TRBV7-9, the J gene TRBJ2-7; D unresolved. The CDR3 contains 13 residues. V dropped 5 bases and J dropped 1 base, with 9 bases sitting between them. The germline CDR1 and CDR2 sequences are SEHNR and FQNEAQ (reference sequence). The CDR3 reads CASSQTESYEQYF. CDR3 in DNA: TGTGCCAGCAGCCAGACGGAATCCTACGAGCAGTACTTC.

The chain couples TRBV30 to TRBJ2-7; TRBD1 matches at 7 bases. CDR3 length: 15 residues. With V trimmed by 5 bases and J by 7 bases, 17 bases remained unmatched. Germline CDR1 and CDR2: GTSNPN and SVGIG (reference sequence). As DNA, the CDR3 is TGTGCCTGGTCCTCCGGGACAGTTACTACGAGGGAGCAGTACTTC. Protein product: CAWSSGTVTTREQYF.

The CDR3 here is CASSTDRGGYGYTF. The CDR3 DNA reads TGCGCCAGCAGCACGGACAGGGGTGGCTATGGCTACACCTTC. This sequence joins TRBV5-1 and TRBJ1-2; 9 bases align to TRBD1. CDR1 is SGHRS, CDR2 YFSETQ, per germline. Trimming took 4 bases from V and 4 from J; bases not matched to a gene: 5. The length of the CDR3 is 14 residues.

Concerning this clonotype itself: This could be a read error, since a much larger clone is one nucleotide away. CDR3 nucleotide sequence: TGTGCCAGCAGTTCTCAGGGCGGGGGGCCCCGGCATTTT. As protein: CASSSQGGGPRHF. The chain has TRBV28 and TRBJ1-5; TRBD1 is a possible D gene (6 bases). CDR1 and CDR2 (germline): MDHEN, SYDVKM. CDR3 length: 13 residues.